A single sample is the source of the 20 T cell receptor beta chains below, sequenced in a study of blood T cell repertoires in COVID-19. This table comes from immunoSEQ multiplex PCR, and its TCRdb copy is limited to in-frame clones, with some not included. The data hold about 400,000 clones, with around nine tenths observed a single time. The sample consisted of peripheral blood. Receptor source: an older woman with COVID-19, enrolled during active disease.

This clone was detected once. J is TRBJ2-1 and V is TRBV7-6, with 7 bases aligning to TRBD2. CDR1 SGHVS and CDR2 FNYEAQ come from the germline V gene. V trimming: 6 bases; J trimming: 4 bases; junction bases outside the gene matches: 9. The CDR3 extends over 15 amino acids. CDR3: CASSFLGGDYNEQFF. As DNA, the CDR3 is TGTGCCAGCAGTTTTTTGGGGGGGGATTACAATGAGCAGTTCTTC.

DNA for the CDR3: TGTGCCAGCAGCTTAGGGTTTGCACGGGACAGGGGGTTGAGTGGCTACACCTTC. It encodes CASSLGFARDRGLSGYTF. This chain connects TRBV7-6 to TRBJ1-2, with 11 positions matching TRBD1. The CDR3 is 18 amino acids. The V segment lost 1 base and the J segment 7 bases; nucleotides outside the gene matches: 14. Germline lookup yields CDR1 SGHVS and CDR2 FNYEAQ.

The count of this clone is one. J is TRBJ1-2 and V is TRBV5-4; 8 bases line up with TRBD1. The trim removed 1 base at V and 6 bases at J, leaving 5 bases unmatched. The CDR3 sequence is 14 residues long. From germline, CDR1 is SGHNT and CDR2 YYREEE (reference sequence). The CDR3 is CASSLTGGDDGYTF. The CDR3 nucleotides read TGTGCCAGCAGCTTGACAGGGGGTGACGATGGCTACACCTTC.

The J gene is TRBJ1-1, the V gene TRBV10-2; weak D call: TRBD1 (5 bases). CDR3 length: 13 amino acids. The ends were cut back, 6 bases at V and 1 base at J, with 9 bases in the middle. Germline CDR1 and CDR2: WSHSY and SAAADI. The CDR3 reads CASRRQGNTEAFF. The CDR3 coding sequence is TGCGCCAGCAGAAGGCAGGGGAACACTGAAGCTTTCTTT.

About this clone itself: Other DNA sequences in this sample translate to the same CDR3. This chain joins TRBV5-1 and TRBJ1-1, with no clear D. CDR3 length: 14 amino acids. Germline-derived CDR1 and CDR2 are SGHRS and YFSETQ. V dropped 0 bases and J dropped 6 bases, with 12 bases sitting between them. The DNA for the CDR3 is TGCGCCAGCAGCTTGGCCGACACCCGAGCTGAAGCTTTCTTT. It encodes CASSLADTRAEAFF.

The rearrangement links TRBV15 to TRBJ2-7, with no clear D. The CDR3 runs 13 residues. CDR1 and CDR2 from the germline V gene are LNHNV and YYDKDF (reference sequence). V lost 0 bases to trimming and J lost 4 bases, with 7 bases between them. CDR3 sequence reads: CATSRDPIYEQYF. The CDR3 region has the DNA TGTGCCACCAGCAGAGACCCTATTTACGAGCAGTACTTC.

The rearrangement links TRBV2 to TRBJ2-5, with D uncertain. Trimming cost V 2 bases and J 1 base, with 8 bases left between them. CDR1 and CDR2 from the germline V gene are SNHLY and FYNNEI. The CDR3 is 14 residues long. The CDR3 spells CASSERAGQETQYF. CDR3 sequence (DNA): TGTGCCAGCAGTGAACGCGCCGGCCAAGAGACCCAGTACTTC.

The chain has TRBV27 and TRBJ2-7; 7 bases are a match to TRBD1. The V gene's germline CDR1 is MNHEY and CDR2 SMNVEV (reference sequence). V gave up 3 bases and J gave up 5 bases; unmatched junction bases: 4. CDR3 size: 13 residues. CDR3 sequence (DNA): TGTGCCAGCAGTTTGGACAGGCGGAACGAGCAGTACTTC. It encodes CASSLDRRNEQYF.

V gene TRBV7-2 combines with J gene TRBJ2-1; weak D call: TRBD2 (6 bases). Germline V gene sequence: CDR1 SGHTA, CDR2 FQGNSA. With 2 bases removed from V and 3 bases from J, the gap between germline ends came to 11 bases. The CDR3 runs to 15 residues. The DNA of the CDR3 is TGTGCCAGCAGCTTAATGTGGGGAGGCTACAATGAGCAGTTCTTC. It codes for CASSLMWGGYNEQFF.

The rearrangement uses TRBV3-1 (or the pseudogene TRBV3-2) and TRBJ2-5; 11 bases align to TRBD1. Looked up from germline, CDR1 is LGHDT and CDR2 is YNNKEL (reference sequence). V dropped 3 bases and J dropped 14; count of bases not matched to a gene: 11. The CDR3 consists of 14 residues. CDR3 coding DNA: TGTGCCAGCAGCCACCGGACAGGGGGCCAGTTAGTATACTTC. Amino acids: CASSHRTGGQLVYF.

The chain uses TRBV10-3 and TRBJ1-1, with D tentatively TRBD1 (5 bases). CDR1 and CDR2 (germline): ENHRY, SYGVKD. The CDR3 is made up of 15 amino acids. V was pared by 3 bases and J by 8 bases, with 19 bases between. The CDR3 loop reads CAISDPVKGRSEAFF. The CDR3, as DNA: TGTGCCATCAGTGACCCGGTGAAGGGGAGGTCGGAAGCTTTCTTT.

In its sample, this clone was seen a few times. The V call is TRBV2, the J call TRBJ1-3; D may be TRBD1 (6 bases). The length of the CDR3 is 15 residues. Germline CDR1 reads SNHLY; CDR2 reads FYNNEI. Trimming left V 3 bases short and J 1 base short, with 10 bases between. CDR3 in DNA: TGTGCCAGCAGTGAGAGACAGGTTTCTGGAAACACCATATATTTT. Amino acid sequence: CASSERQVSGNTIYF.

This clone came up a few times. The chain recombines TRBV16 with TRBJ1-2; 11 nucleotides line up with TRBD1. This CDR3 region has 15 residues. Germline V gene data show CDR1 as KGHSY and CDR2 as FQNENV. The trim removed 5 bases at V and 5 bases at J, leaving 7 bases unmatched. The CDR3 loop is CASSRDRGSPYGYTF. The DNA of the CDR3 is TGTGCCAGCAGCAGGGACAGGGGGAGCCCATATGGCTACACCTTC.

Comment on this clone: Given a much more abundant clone one base away, this may be a read error. The gene calls are TRBV6-5 and TRBJ1-2, with 7 bases aligning to TRBD1. The CDR3 contains 14 residues. Per germline, CDR1 MNHEY and CDR2 SVGAGI. With 2 bases clipped from V and 1 base from J, the junction kept 1 base outside the gene matches. CDR3 protein: CASSYGDSNYGYTF. CDR3 coding DNA: TGTGCCAGCAGTTACGGGGACAGTAACTATGGCTACACCTTC.

The gene calls are TRBV2 and TRBJ2-5; 9 bases fit TRBD2. V was clipped by 5 bases and J by 5 bases; unmatched bases: 12. Germline assignment: CDR1 SNHLY and CDR2 FYNNEI. The CDR3 contains 16 residues. DNA of the CDR3: TGTGCCAGCAGTCCCGAGGGGCTAGCGGGGAGTGAGACCCAGTACTTC. Protein product: CASSPEGLAGSETQYF.

The chain recombines TRBV29-1 with TRBJ1-2, with a possible D match to TRBD1 (5 bases). Germline lookup yields CDR1 SQVTM and CDR2 ANQGSEA. The V end was cut by 2 bases, the J end by 5 bases, with 12 bases between. The CDR3 contains 13 residues. The CDR3 here is CSVETGVEYGYTF. The CDR3 DNA is TGCAGCGTTGAAACGGGGGTTGAATATGGCTACACCTTC.

V is TRBV2 and J is TRBJ1-1; possibly TRBD1 for D (6 bases). The V end lost 5 bases, the J end lost 0 bases, and 13 bases lay between the germline ends. CDR1 and CDR2 (germline): SNHLY, FYNNEI. The length of the CDR3 is 15 residues. This CDR3 reads CASSSAGALNTEAFF. For the CDR3, the DNA is TGTGCCAGCAGTTCGGCAGGGGCTCTGAACACTGAAGCTTTCTTT.

The V and J genes are TRBV4-1 and TRBJ2-3; possibly TRBD1 for D (6 bases). CDR1 and CDR2 (germline): MGHRA, YSYEKL. There are 15 residues in the CDR3. V gave up 1 base and J gave up 0 bases, with 8 bases separating them. The CDR3 coding sequence is TGCGCCAGCAGCCAAGGGACAGTAAGCACAGATACGCAGTATTTT. Protein product: CASSQGTVSTDTQYF.

The count of this clone is one. The chain employs TRBV4-1 and TRBJ2-7, with 10 positions matching TRBD1. The germline V gene has CDR1 MGHRA and CDR2 YSYEKL. This CDR3 spans 16 amino acids. The junction had 6 bases not matched to a gene; V was cut back by 1 base and J by 3 bases. In DNA, the CDR3 is TGCGCCAGCAGCCAAGCTTTCCGGGACAGGGGCTACGAGCAGTACTTC. It specifies CASSQAFRDRGYEQYF.

This chain connects TRBV18 to TRBJ1-1; 9 bases align to TRBD1. Germline V gene data show CDR1 as KGHSH and CDR2 as LQKENI. The ends lost 2 bases at V and 7 bases at J; junction bases unmatched: 2. The CDR3 is made up of 13 amino acids. CDR3 bases: TGTGCCAGCTCACCAGGGACAGGGAATGAAGCTTTCTTT. Encoded protein: CASSPGTGNEAFF.